These 17 T cell receptor beta chains originate from one sample sequenced in a study of blood T cell repertoires in COVID-19. The assay was immunoSEQ multiplex PCR, and TCRdb's table has in-frame clones only and misses some. The sample yields just over 80,000 clones, roughly 90% seen once. Sequenced: PBMCs or T cells enriched from blood (not recorded which). Receptors originate from a woman aged 45-60 years with acute COVID-19.

The chain recombines TRBV5-4 with TRBJ2-7; 9 bases are a match to TRBD1. V dropped 0 bases and J dropped 4; count of bases not matched to a gene: 8. The germline V gene encodes CDR1 SGHNT and CDR2 YYREEE (reference sequence). The CDR3 has 16 residues. The chain's CDR3 is CASSLVGGQGQYEQYF. DNA of the CDR3: TGTGCCAGCAGCTTGGTGGGAGGACAGGGGCAGTACGAGCAGTACTTC. The full variable domain, with the rest looked up from reference TRBV5-4 and TRBJ2-7, is ETGVTQSPTHLIKTRGQQVTLRCSSQSGHNTVSWYQQALGQGPQFIFQYYREEENGRGNFPPRFSGLQFPNYSSELNVNALELDDSALYLCASSLVGGQGQYEQYFGPGTRLTVT.

This chain uses TRBV18 with TRBJ1-1, with 7 bases matching TRBD1. V trimming: 5 bases; J trimming: 0 bases; junction bases outside the gene matches: 6. CDR1 is KGHSH and CDR2 is LQKENI in the germline V gene. CDR3 size: 15 residues. Here the CDR3 reads CASSTGVGMNTEAFF. The CDR3, as DNA: TGTGCCAGCTCAACAGGGGTGGGGATGAACACTGAAGCTTTCTTT.

The V and J genes are TRBV7-2 and TRBJ2-5; 8 bases align to TRBD1. The CDR3 sequence is 14 residues long. Germline values: CDR1 SGHTA, CDR2 FQGNSA. V trimming: 5 bases; J trimming: 3 bases; junction bases outside the gene matches: 5. CDR3 bases: TGTGCCAGCAGCCCGGGGGACAGGAAAGAGACCCAGTACTTC. It encodes CASSPGDRKETQYF. Full variable domain (missing parts from reference TRBV7-2 and TRBJ2-5): GAGVSQSPSNKVTEKGKDVELRCDPISGHTALYWYRQSLGQGLEFLIYFQGNSAPDKSGLPSDRFSAERTGGSVSTLTIQRTQQEDSAVYLCASSPGDRKETQYFGPGTRLLVL.

The DNA for the CDR3 is TGTGCCAGCATACTAGCGGAATTGTACGAGCAGTACTTC. This codes for CASILAELYEQYF. The chain recombines TRBV2 with TRBJ2-7, with 8 bases aligning to TRBD2. This CDR3 has 13 amino acids. CDR1 is SNHLY and CDR2 is FYNNEI in the germline V gene. V trimming: 7 bases; J trimming: 4 bases; junction bases outside the gene matches: 6.

The rearrangement links TRBV7-8 to TRBJ2-6; D is possibly TRBD1 (5 bases). This CDR3 comprises 15 residues. CDR1 SGHVS and CDR2 FQNEAQ come from the germline V gene. V was trimmed by 5 bases and J by 4 bases, leaving 12 bases between them. CDR3 loop: CASSKGVSGANVLTF. Here the CDR3 DNA reads TGTGCCAGCAGCAAAGGGGTATCAGGGGCCAACGTCCTGACTTTC.

This clone was picked up one time. This chain connects TRBV27 to TRBJ1-3; D remains unclear. Trimming took off 2 bases at V and 0 bases at J, with 8 bases between the two ends. Germline CDR1 MNHEY, CDR2 SMNVEV (reference sequence). The CDR3 is 15 amino acids. The CDR3, as DNA: TGTGCCAGCAGTTTAATGGGGAGCTCTGGAAACACCATATATTTT. It yields the protein CASSLMGSSGNTIYF.

This sequence joins TRBV10-2 and TRBJ1-2; 8 positions agree with TRBD1. The CDR3 covers 14 residues. The V gene end was trimmed by 7 bases and the J gene end by 4 bases; junction bases not matched to a gene: 8. Germline CDR1 reads WSHSY; CDR2 reads SAAADI. The CDR3 DNA reads as TGCGCCAGCATCCCTGGCAGGGGGCCCTATGGCTACACCTTC. It translates to CASIPGRGPYGYTF.

The CDR3 region is CASSPGLLGQETQYF. CDR3 DNA: TGCGCCAGCAGCCCGGGACTACTCGGCCAAGAGACCCAGTACTTC. The rearrangement links TRBV4-3 to TRBJ2-5, with 7 bases fitting TRBD2. V was pared by 4 bases and J by 1 base, with 6 bases of the junction left unmatched. This CDR3 comprises 15 residues. CDR1 is LGHNA and CDR2 is YSLEER in the germline V gene.

The rearrangement joins TRBV6-5 to TRBJ1-1, with D tentatively TRBD1 (5 bases). Trimming shortened V by 7 bases and J by 1 base, and 10 bases separated the two germline ends. Germline lookup yields CDR1 MNHEY and CDR2 SVGAGI. The CDR3 extends over 13 amino acids. The CDR3 protein is CASKRGQNTEAFF. The CDR3 DNA sequence: TGTGCCAGCAAGAGAGGACAGAACACTGAAGCTTTCTTT.

CDR3 region: CASSPDPGGSYNEQFF. The CDR3, as DNA: TGTGCCAGCAGCCCGGATCCGGGGGGGTCCTACAATGAGCAGTTCTTC. The chain has TRBV7-9 and TRBJ2-1; 8 nucleotides line up with TRBD2. The length of the CDR3 is 16 residues. Germline trimming cut 5 bases from V and 1 base from J; bases unmatched to any gene: 7. CDR1 SEHNR and CDR2 FQNEAQ come from the germline V gene (reference sequence).

Comments on this clone: Other nucleotide sequences in the sample specify the same CDR3. V and J are TRBV29-1 and TRBJ1-5; 10 bases match TRBD1. Unmatched junction bases numbered 1, after V lost 4 bases and J lost 4 bases. The CDR3 totals 13 residues. The germline V gene encodes CDR1 SQVTM and CDR2 ANQGSEA. CDR3 loop: CSVVDRGNQPQHF. Written as DNA, the CDR3 is TGCAGCGTTGTGGACAGGGGGAATCAGCCCCAGCATTTT.

The rearrangement uses TRBV20-1 and TRBJ1-1, with TRBD1 matching 7 bases. Germline V gives CDR1 DFQATT, CDR2 SNEGSKA (reference sequence). Unmatched junction bases numbered 13, after V lost 3 bases and J lost 0 bases. The CDR3 runs 17 residues. CDR3 DNA sequence: TGCAGTGCTAGTAACAGGGGAGGTTGGGGAATGAACACTGAAGCTTTCTTT. Translated, it gives CSASNRGGWGMNTEAFF.

This chain joins TRBV5-1 and TRBJ2-1; 8 nucleotides agree with TRBD2. CDR1 and CDR2 from the germline V gene are SGHRS and YFSETQ. This CDR3 has 16 amino acids. The trim removed 4 bases at V and 8 bases at J, leaving 14 bases unmatched. The CDR3 here is CASSLLAGVDMHEQFF. As DNA, the CDR3 is TGCGCCAGCAGCCTCCTAGCGGGCGTGGACATGCATGAGCAGTTCTTC.

The genes are TRBV7-6 and TRBJ2-1; D unresolved. The V end lost 4 bases, the J end lost 8 bases, and 12 bases lay between the germline ends. This CDR3 has 13 residues. Germline V gene lookup returns CDR1 SGHVS and CDR2 FNYEAQ. CDR3 DNA sequence: TGTGCCAGCAGCTCACCTAGATCCGATGAGCAGTTCTTC. Translation: CASSSPRSDEQFF.

The chain recombines TRBV7-7 with TRBJ2-5; tentative D call: TRBD2 (5 bases). V shed 3 bases and J shed 7 bases, with 6 bases lying between them. This CDR3 has 11 amino acids. The germline CDR1 and CDR2 sequences are SSHAT and FNYEAQ (reference sequence). The CDR3 is CASSFRGTQYF. The CDR3 DNA sequence: TGTGCCAGCAGCTTCCGGGGGACCCAGTACTTC.

The chain joins TRBV7-3 to TRBJ2-2, with 16 bases matching TRBD2. V was pared by 5 bases and J by 4 bases, with 13 bases of the junction left unmatched. Per the germline V gene, CDR1 is SGHTA and CDR2 is FQGTGA. The CDR3 spans 20 residues. The DNA of the CDR3 is TGTGCCAGCAGCCCCCCCCGGGGACTAGCGGGAGGGTCGGGCACCGGGGAGCTGTTTTTT. Residues: CASSPPRGLAGGSGTGELFF.

This clone was observed once. The chain combines TRBV19 with TRBJ2-7; TRBD2 matches 8 bases. Germline-derived CDR1 and CDR2 are LNHDA and SQIVND (reference sequence). V was clipped by 6 bases and J by 2 bases; unmatched bases: 6. The CDR3 runs 14 residues. DNA for the CDR3: TGTGCCAGTAGACAGTCCGGGAGGGCCTACGAGCAGTACTTC. This sequence encodes CASRQSGRAYEQYF.